The 10 T cell receptor beta chains presented below share a single source sample, sequenced in a study of T cell repertoires in cytomegalovirus infection. MiXCR, applied by TCRdb to the reads, yields one record per CDR3 protein. The sample lists around 300,000 distinct CDR3 sequences; roughly 21% were seen once. Antigens for these TCRs are unknown. The sample here was cultured PBMCs, taken from culture after CMV antigen stimulation. The receptors were sampled from a human donor in good health (CMV status not recorded). Some clones in this sample may be carry-over from other donors' samples.

This clonotype was observed a few times. The CDR3 loop is CASRSTSTDTQYF. CDR3 DNA: TGTGCCAGCAGATCTACTAGCACAGATACGCAGTATTTT. The rearrangement links TRBV2 to TRBJ2-3; D is ambiguous. Per germline, CDR1 SNHLY and CDR2 FYNNEI. V was clipped by 6 bases and J by 0 bases, with 7 bases between them. This CDR3 region has 13 residues.

The chain is built from TRBV7-9 and TRBJ2-5; D may be TRBD1 (6 bases). V lost 4 bases and J 2 bases, leaving 8 bases between the germline ends. Germline CDR1 and CDR2: SEHNR and FQNEAQ (reference sequence). CDR3 size: 13 residues. CDR3 in amino acids: CASSWTVQETQYF. The DNA of the CDR3 is TGTGCCAGCAGCTGGACAGTTCAAGAGACCCAGTACTTC. The whole variable domain, filled in from reference TRBV7-9 and TRBJ2-5, reads DTGVSQNPRHKITKRGQNVTFRCDPISEHNRLYWYRQTLGQGPEFLTYFQNEAQLEKSRLLSDRFSAERPKGSFSTLEIQRTEQGDSAMYLCASSWTVQETQYFGPGTRLLVL.

The rearrangement joins TRBV27 to TRBJ1-1, with a weak D call TRBD1 (6 bases). The CDR3 is made up of 13 amino acids. CDR1 MNHEY and CDR2 SMNVEV come from the germline V gene (reference sequence). V was trimmed by 6 bases and J by 8 bases, leaving 16 bases between them. CDR3 in amino acids: CASRKWGAEEAFF. The CDR3 coding sequence is TGTGCCAGCAGAAAATGGGGGGCTGAGGAAGCTTTCTTT.

The chain joins TRBV19 to TRBJ2-1; 10 bases line up with TRBD2. The CDR3 has 15 amino acids. The germline CDR1 and CDR2 sequences are LNHDA and SQIVND (reference sequence). V was pared by 2 bases and J by 9 bases, with 7 bases of the junction left unmatched. The CDR3 nucleotides are TGTGCCAGTAGTATAATGGCTAGCGGGAGCATTGAGCAGTTCTTC. Amino acids: CASSIMASGSIEQFF.

In its sample, this clonotype was seen many times. The chain combines TRBV7-2 with TRBJ2-5, with 9 bases matching TRBD2. This CDR3 region has 13 residues. CDR1 SGHTA and CDR2 FQGNSA come from the germline V gene. Trimming at V came to 3 bases and at J to 5 bases, leaving 1 base not matched to a gene. In DNA, the CDR3 is TGTGCCAGCAGCTTTGGGACTAGCGAGACCCAGTACTTC. Amino acid sequence: CASSFGTSETQYF.

This clonotype was seen only a few times. The chain couples TRBV6-5 to TRBJ1-3; tentatively, D is TRBD1 (6 bases). The CDR3 length is 14 residues. Trimming stripped 6 bases from V and 0 bases from J, with 9 bases between. CDR1 is MNHEY and CDR2 is SVGAGI in the germline V gene. CDR3 amino acids: CASRVDSSGNTIYF. CDR3 DNA: TGTGCCAGCAGGGTGGACAGCTCTGGAAACACCATATATTTT.

This clonotype was picked up a small number of times. This CDR3 reads CASSLTRTSYNEQFF. The DNA of the CDR3 is TGTGCCAGCAGCTTAACCCGGACCTCCTACAATGAGCAGTTCTTC. The chain is built from TRBV7-2 and TRBJ2-1; D not certain. Trimming took off 2 bases at V and 0 bases at J, with 8 bases between the two ends. The CDR3 is 15 amino acids. Germline V gene data show CDR1 as SGHTA and CDR2 as FQGNSA.

The J gene is TRBJ2-1, the V gene TRBV15; 9 bases are a match to TRBD2. The CDR3 is made up of 17 amino acids. V was clipped by 0 bases and J by 4 bases; unmatched bases: 7. CDR1 and CDR2 (germline): LNHNV, YYDKDF (reference sequence). The chain's CDR3 is CATSRDRLAGLYNEQFF. CDR3 nucleotide sequence: TGTGCCACCAGCAGAGATCGGCTAGCGGGATTGTACAATGAGCAGTTCTTC.

This clonotype appeared a few times. The chain is built from TRBV6-2 or TRBV6-3 and TRBJ1-5; a possible D gene is TRBD1 (5 bases). V lost 2 bases, J lost 2 bases, and 10 bases lay in between. This CDR3 is 15 amino acids long. Germline V lookup: CDR1 MNHEY, CDR2 SVGEGT. CDR3 bases: TGTGCCAGCAGTTACCCCCCGGGGGGCAATCAGCCCCAGCATTTT. Translated: CASSYPPGGNQPQHF.

V usage is TRBV9 and J usage is TRBJ1-2, with 7 bases matching TRBD1. This CDR3 spans 16 amino acids. V dropped 3 bases and J dropped 2; count of bases not matched to a gene: 10. The germline gives CDR1 SGDLS, CDR2 YYNGEE. The CDR3 DNA is TGTGCCAGCAGCGGGATTGAGACAGGGACAAACTATGGCTACACCTTC. Translating it yields CASSGIETGTNYGYTF.